This T cell receptor (beta chain) is from a study of T cell responses to AZD1222 COVID-19 vaccine. General study points: Mapped onto spike, vaccine-associated CD4 TCRs spanned it and were dominant at 160-218 and 743-854. Unmutated variant regions reportedly attract nearly half of all spike-specific TCRs. Donors skewed white British and female; clonal diversity was possibly underestimated.

Here immunoSEQ multiplex PCR was the method, and the copy in TCRdb shows in-frame clones only, minus some. Altogether tens of thousands of clones are present, approximately 87% being singletons, with the ten largest covering roughly 1.4%. On this clone itself: Its target is not known.

Second-dose intervals near 4 or 12 weeks were combined. The specimen comprised peripheral blood, sampled 28 days after the second AZD1222 dose. The sequence derives from an adult who received the AZD1222 COVID-19 vaccine.

The CDR3 DNA is TGTGCCACCAGCAGAGATGGGGTCAATCAGCCCCAGCATTTT. This codes for CATSRDGVNQPQHF. This chain links TRBV15 with TRBJ1-5; D is ambiguous. Trimming stripped 0 bases from V and 3 bases from J, with 6 bases between. CDR3 length equals 14 residues. The V gene's germline CDR1 is LNHNV and CDR2 YYDKDF (reference sequence).